This T cell receptor beta chain was recorded in a study of beta chain features in type 1 diabetes. Study as a whole: Examination covered 107,917,701 sorted cells spanning all samples. Study-wide results and limits: Moderate yet significant TCRB CDR3 shortening was seen in Type 1 diabetes patients in all four CD4+ subsets. Individuals with type 1 diabetes displayed fewer insertions and more deletions at VDJ junctions.

Expressed TCRB transcripts were sequenced because the entire RNA isolate underwent reverse transcription. Sequencing used immunoSEQ multiplex PCR; TCRdb keeps in-frame clones, though not all of them. The table shows more than 250,000 clones, with approximately 15% occurring only once. V lost 6 bases, J lost 6 bases, and 7 bases lay in between. Germline loops: CDR1 SGHRS, CDR2 YFSETQ. The CDR3 is 12 amino acids. In regard to this clone: Antigen unknown.

The sequenced sample consisted of naive CD4+ T cells from blood. The chain links TRBV5-1 to TRBJ1-6; D may be TRBD1 (6 bases). This TCR derives from a man between 18 and 35 years old with type 1 diabetes. DNA of the CDR3: TGCGCCAGCACCAGGGGTAATTCACCCCTCCACTTT. It is translated as CASTRGNSPLHF. The entire variable domain, with the rest obtained from reference TRBV5-1 and TRBJ1-6, is as follows: KAGVTQTPRYLIKTRGQQVTLSCSPISGHRSVSWYQQTPGQGLQFLFEYFSETQRNKGNFPGRFSGRQFSNSRSEMNVSTLELGDSALYLCASTRGNSPLHFGNGTRLTVT.